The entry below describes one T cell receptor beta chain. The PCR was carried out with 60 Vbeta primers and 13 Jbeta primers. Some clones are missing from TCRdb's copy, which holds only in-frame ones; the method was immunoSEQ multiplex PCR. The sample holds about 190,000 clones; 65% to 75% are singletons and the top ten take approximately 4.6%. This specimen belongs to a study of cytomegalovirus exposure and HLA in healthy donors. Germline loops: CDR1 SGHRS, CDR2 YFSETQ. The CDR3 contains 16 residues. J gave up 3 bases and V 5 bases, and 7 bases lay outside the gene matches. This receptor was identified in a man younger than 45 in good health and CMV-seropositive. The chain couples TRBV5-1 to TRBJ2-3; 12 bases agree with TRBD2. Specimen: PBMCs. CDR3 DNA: TGCGCCAGCAGTAAAGGGGGGACTAGCGGGACAGATACGCAGTATTTT. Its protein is CASSKGGTSGTDTQYF.